This T cell receptor beta chain was sequenced for a study of OX40 agonist ivuxolimab in advanced cancers. Overall study context: With ivuxolimab, an agonistic anti-OX40 (CD134) antibody, patients were treated. Study results and limitations: Both CD4+ and CD8+ T cell populations in blood had undergone clonal expansion by week 6 at 0.1 to 3.0 mg/kg. Relatively little clonal expansion, among the lowest observed, appeared in partial responders at 0.1-3.0 mg/kg.

With 4 bases clipped from V and 5 bases from J, the junction kept 11 bases outside the gene matches. The germline V gene has CDR1 SGHNT and CDR2 YYREEE (reference sequence). This CDR3 contains 16 residues. TCRdb keeps only in-frame clones here, not all; method: immunoSEQ multiplex PCR. This table holds under 80,000 clones, about nine tenths found once. Prior autoimmune disease or systemic immunosuppression barred patients. On this clone itself: Antigen unknown.

Specimen: CD4+ or CD8+ T cells sorted from blood, collected in a trial of the OX40 agonist ivuxolimab. The chain uses TRBV5-4 and TRBJ2-3; 9 bases fit TRBD2. This clonotype was sampled from an adult with an advanced solid tumor such as melanoma, head and neck, liver or kidney cancer. The CDR3 spells CASSRGSSGKIDTQYF. CDR3 bases: TGTGCCAGCAGCCGCGGGTCTAGCGGGAAGATAGATACGCAGTATTTT.